The rows below give T cell receptor beta chains drawn from one sample of a study of T cells in Graves' hyperthyroidism and ophthalmopathy. TCRdb called the multiplex PCR reads again in MiXCR, with one record for every CDR3 protein. The table shows around 420,000 distinct CDR3 sequences, with more than 15% occurring only once. The sequencing sample was made of blood. The receptors come from a woman aged 18-29 years with Graves' hyperthyroidism. Each CDR3 is given without its conserved first and last residue.

v_gene	j_gene	len	CDR3aa
TRBV19	TRBJ2-5	10	TSSEGSETQY
TRBV10-3	TRBJ2-5	10	AITSGQETQY
TRBV5-4	TRBJ2-6	18	ASSIGLVARDYTGANVLT
TRBV30	TRBJ1-2	11	ALAQSAVYGYT
TRBV6-1	TRBJ2-7	10	ASSYGRDEQY
TRBV3-1	TRBJ1-5	12	ASSQIQGMQLQH
TRBV12-3/TRBV12-4	TRBJ1-5	9	ASSSGGPQH
TRBV29-1	TRBJ2-7	14	SVTGFEQGGDYEQY
TRBV7-9	TRBJ1-4	13	ASSPGGFANEKLF
TRBV3-1	TRBJ1-6	13	ASTLSGTGHSPLH
TRBV19	TRBJ2-1	12	ASSGTGGRSEQF
TRBV30	TRBJ1-2	11	AWSQGAQDGYT
TRBV2	TRBJ2-7	12	ASSDGRGAYEQY
TRBV20-1	TRBJ2-1	12	RHPLANLYNEQF
TRBV7-2	TRBJ2-2	13	ASTHRAAGAGELF
TRBV20-1	TRBJ1-2	10	SAGQGHYGYT
TRBV5-1	TRBJ1-2	11	ASSLNRFGGYT
TRBV12-3/TRBV12-4	TRBJ2-3	12	ASSFSRATDTQY
TRBV18	TRBJ2-5	12	ASSPSPLWETQY
TRBV5-1	TRBJ2-1	14	ASSLPGTSGSNEQF
TRBV24-1	TRBJ2-3	13	ATSDPGHSTDTQY
TRBV6-1	TRBJ2-7	12	ASSESLAAYEQY
TRBV27	TRBJ2-1	12	ASISGGAGNEQF
TRBV27	TRBJ2-1	14	ASSFFGAGGLHEQF
TRBV7-3	TRBJ2-1	15	ASSLTRAGGPLNEQF
TRBV3-1	TRBJ2-1	12	ASSPRAGRYEQF
TRBV5-1	TRBJ2-1	12	ASSLTGSYNEQF
TRBV5-1	TRBJ2-1	13	ASRDGQIAGAEQF
TRBV12-3/TRBV12-4	TRBJ1-1	13	ASSEDGHNTIEAF
TRBV6-1	TRBJ1-2	11	ASSVNTNYGYT
TRBV7-2	TRBJ2-1	14	ASSLVTSSSYNEQF
TRBV7-4	TRBJ1-5	17	ASSPGTGNLLGLFSPQH
TRBV7-2	TRBJ2-7	12	ASSPATRTYEQY
TRBV7-9	TRBJ1-2	12	ASSPHQGADGYT
TRBV2	TRBJ1-4	13	ASSGTGSSNEKLF
TRBV5-5	TRBJ2-2	14	ASSRAGGRNTGELF
TRBV30	TRBJ1-2	11	AWWAGGVYGYT
TRBV10-2	TRBJ1-1	11	ASRASGNTEAF
TRBV20-1	TRBJ1-5	12	SATTGYGNQPQH
TRBV20-1	TRBJ1-6	12	SASSGKGNSPLH
TRBV11-2	TRBJ2-1	13	ASSQEVGGRNEQF
TRBV5-1	TRBJ2-3	11	ASGTGSTDTQY
TRBV5-5	TRBJ2-7	12	ASSLADSPYEQY
TRBV2	TRBJ2-5	13	ASSGGGPPRETQY
TRBV5-5	TRBJ2-2	14	ASSLVSTGNTGELF
TRBV4-2	TRBJ2-7	15	ASSLARGPSISYEQY
TRBV20-1	TRBJ2-2	13	SARTGERNTGELF
TRBV6-5	TRBJ2-3	14	ASSYSRDYLTDTQY
TRBV29-1	TRBJ2-1	12	SVELGRAYNEQF
TRBV5-6	TRBJ1-2	10	ASTAWDYGYT
TRBV6-1	TRBJ2-7	12	ASSWDRGTNEQY
TRBV3-1	TRBJ2-5	13	ASSRNLVPQETQY
TRBV6-2/TRBV6-3	TRBJ2-5	11	ASGQGPPGTQY
TRBV12-3/TRBV12-4	TRBJ2-7	12	ASSEGLLTYEQY
TRBV20-1	TRBJ1-2	13	SARDSDRALLSYT
TRBV6-2/TRBV6-3	TRBJ2-1	13	ASSRLAGVENEQF